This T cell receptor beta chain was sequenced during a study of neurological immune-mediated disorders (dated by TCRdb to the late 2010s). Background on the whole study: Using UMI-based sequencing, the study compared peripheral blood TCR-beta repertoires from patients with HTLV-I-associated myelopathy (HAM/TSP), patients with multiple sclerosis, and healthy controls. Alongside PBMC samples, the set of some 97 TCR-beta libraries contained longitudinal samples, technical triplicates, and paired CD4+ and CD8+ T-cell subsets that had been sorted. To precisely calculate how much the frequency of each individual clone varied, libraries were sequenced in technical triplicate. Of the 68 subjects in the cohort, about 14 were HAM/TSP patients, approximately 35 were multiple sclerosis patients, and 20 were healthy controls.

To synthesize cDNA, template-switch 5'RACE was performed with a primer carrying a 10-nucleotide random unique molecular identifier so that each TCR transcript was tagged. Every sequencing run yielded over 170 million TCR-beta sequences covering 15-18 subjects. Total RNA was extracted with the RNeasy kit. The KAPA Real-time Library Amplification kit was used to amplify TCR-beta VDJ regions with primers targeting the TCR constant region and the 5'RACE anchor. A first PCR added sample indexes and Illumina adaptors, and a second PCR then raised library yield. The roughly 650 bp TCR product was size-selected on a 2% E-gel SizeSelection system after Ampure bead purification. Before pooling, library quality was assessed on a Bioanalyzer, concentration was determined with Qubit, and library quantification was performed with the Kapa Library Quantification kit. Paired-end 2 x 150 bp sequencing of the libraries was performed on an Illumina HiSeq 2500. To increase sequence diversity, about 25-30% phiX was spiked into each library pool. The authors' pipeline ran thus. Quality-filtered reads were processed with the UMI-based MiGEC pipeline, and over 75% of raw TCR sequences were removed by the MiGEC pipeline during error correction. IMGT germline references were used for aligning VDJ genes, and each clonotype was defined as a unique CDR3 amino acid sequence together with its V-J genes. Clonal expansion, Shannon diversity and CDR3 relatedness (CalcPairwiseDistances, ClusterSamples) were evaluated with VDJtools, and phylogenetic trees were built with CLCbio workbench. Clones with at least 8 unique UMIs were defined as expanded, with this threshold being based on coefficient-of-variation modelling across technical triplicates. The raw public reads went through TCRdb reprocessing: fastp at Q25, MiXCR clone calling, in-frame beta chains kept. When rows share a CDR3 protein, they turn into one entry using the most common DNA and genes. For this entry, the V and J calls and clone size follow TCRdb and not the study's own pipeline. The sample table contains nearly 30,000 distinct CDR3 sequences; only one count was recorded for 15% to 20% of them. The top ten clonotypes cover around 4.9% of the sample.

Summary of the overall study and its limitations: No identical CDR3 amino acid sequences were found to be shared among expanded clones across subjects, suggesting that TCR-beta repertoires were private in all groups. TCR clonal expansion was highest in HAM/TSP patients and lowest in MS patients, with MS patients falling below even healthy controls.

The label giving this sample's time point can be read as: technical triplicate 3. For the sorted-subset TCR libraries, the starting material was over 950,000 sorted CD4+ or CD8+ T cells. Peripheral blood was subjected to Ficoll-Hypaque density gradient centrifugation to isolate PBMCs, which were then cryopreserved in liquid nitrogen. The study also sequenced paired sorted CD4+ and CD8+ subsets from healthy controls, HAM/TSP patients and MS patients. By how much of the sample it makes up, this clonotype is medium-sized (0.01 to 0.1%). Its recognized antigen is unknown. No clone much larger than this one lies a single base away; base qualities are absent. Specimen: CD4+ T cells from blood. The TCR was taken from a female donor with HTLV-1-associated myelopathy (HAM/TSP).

The base sequence is TGTGCCAGCAGTTACCGTATACTAGCGGGGGGGCCAGATACGCAGTATTTT. It encodes CASSYRILAGGPDTQYF. The V and J genes are TRBV6-5 and TRBJ2-3; 13 central bases correspond to TRBD2. Here V drops 2 bases and J drops 4 bases, and the junction holds 6 bases not matched to any gene. Counted from cysteine to phenylalanine, this CDR3 has 17 amino acids. The DNA shown is the 51-base CDR3, in frame from base 1. CDR1 and CDR2 are read off the germline V gene as MNHEY and SVGAGI.